This T cell receptor (beta chain) was captured in a study of blood T cell repertoires in COVID-19. Study-wide background: PBMCs, B-cell-depleted T cells, or T cells provided the cDNA or gDNA that made up the material.

Produced via immunoSEQ multiplex PCR; TCRdb's table is partial and in-frame only. The sample has under 250,000 clones; about four fifths are singletons. The CDR3 extends over 15 amino acids. J lost 5 bases, V lost 3 bases, and 7 bases had no gene match. Per the germline V gene, CDR1 is SNHLY and CDR2 is FYNNEI. The source of this sequence is a woman aged 55-70 years with acute or convalescent COVID-19. This chain joins TRBV2 and TRBJ2-1; the match to TRBD2 covers 7 bases. Input material: peripheral blood. DNA for the CDR3: TGTGCCAGCAGTGAGCGGCGGGGGACTCACAATGAGCAGTTCTTC. This codes for CASSERRGTHNEQFF.